This TCR beta chain was identified during a study of somatic mutations in cytotoxic T cells in rheumatoid arthritis. Isolation of the CD4+ and CD8+ populations was accomplished via positive magnetic bead selection, with purity assessed by flow cytometry. TCRdb keeps only in-frame clones here, not all; method: immunoSEQ multiplex PCR. The repertoire consists of approximately 14,000 clones, with over 60% occurring once and the leading ten covering 10%. Sequenced sample: CD8+ T cells sorted from blood. This receptor was identified in an adult with rheumatoid arthritis.

CDR3 DNA sequence: TGTGCCAGCAGTGACCGTCGCGGTGGCCCCTATCAGCCCCAGCATTTT. Amino acid sequence: CASSDRRGGPYQPQHF. The V call is TRBV6-1, the J call TRBJ1-5; D ambiguous. Trimming cost V 3 bases and J 5 bases, with 17 bases left between them. This CDR3 region has 16 residues. CDR1 and CDR2 (germline): MNHNS, SASEGT.